What follows is one T cell receptor beta chain and its context. The V gene's germline CDR1 is SGHTS and CDR2 YDEGEE. V gave up 10 bases and J gave up 3 bases; unmatched junction bases: 13. The CDR3 sequence is 15 residues long. The sample is drawn from a study of blood T cell repertoires in COVID-19. Whole-study context: PBMCs, B-cell-depleted T cells, or T cells provided the cDNA or gDNA that made up the material.

Per the original data handling: Counts of nucleated cells, estimated from reference gene primer amplification, were obtained. Profiled with immunoSEQ multiplex PCR; TCRdb holds only in-frame clones, not every one. That table is the source of V, J and clone size, and D and trimming were worked out from the DNA. The sample includes over 50,000 clones, approximately 89% of them seen just once. The TCR was taken from a man in his sixties with acute or convalescent COVID-19. Sequencing input: peripheral blood. The gene calls are TRBV5-8 and TRBJ1-1; 9 nucleotides agree with TRBD1. The DNA for the CDR3 is TGTGCCGGGCGCGAAACAGGGGGCATTTACACTGAAGCTTTCTTT. It yields the protein CAGRETGGIYTEAFF.